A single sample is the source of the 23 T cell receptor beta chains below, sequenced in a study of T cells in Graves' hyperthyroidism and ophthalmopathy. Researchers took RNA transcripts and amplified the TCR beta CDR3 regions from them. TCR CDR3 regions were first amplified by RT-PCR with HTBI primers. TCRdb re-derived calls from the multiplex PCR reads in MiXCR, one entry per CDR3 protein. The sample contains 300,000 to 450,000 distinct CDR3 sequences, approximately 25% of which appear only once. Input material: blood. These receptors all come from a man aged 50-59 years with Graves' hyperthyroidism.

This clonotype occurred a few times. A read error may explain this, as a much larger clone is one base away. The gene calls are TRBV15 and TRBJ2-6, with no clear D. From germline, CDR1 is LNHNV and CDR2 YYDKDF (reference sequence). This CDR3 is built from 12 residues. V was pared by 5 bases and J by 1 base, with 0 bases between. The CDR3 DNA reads TGTGCCACCAGCTCTGGGGCCAACGTCCTGACTTTC. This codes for CATSSGANVLTF.

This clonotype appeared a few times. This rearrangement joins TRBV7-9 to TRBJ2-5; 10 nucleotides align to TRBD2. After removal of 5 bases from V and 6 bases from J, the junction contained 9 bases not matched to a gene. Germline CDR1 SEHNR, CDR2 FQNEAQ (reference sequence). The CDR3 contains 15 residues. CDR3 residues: CASSLQAGGSKTQYF. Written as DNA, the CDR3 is TGTGCCAGCAGCCTTCAAGCGGGGGGGTCAAAGACCCAGTACTTC. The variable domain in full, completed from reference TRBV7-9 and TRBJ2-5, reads DTGVSQNPRHKITKRGQNVTFRCDPISEHNRLYWYRQTLGQGPEFLTYFQNEAQLEKSRLLSDRFSAERPKGSFSTLEIQRTEQGDSAMYLCASSLQAGGSKTQYFGPGTRLLVL.

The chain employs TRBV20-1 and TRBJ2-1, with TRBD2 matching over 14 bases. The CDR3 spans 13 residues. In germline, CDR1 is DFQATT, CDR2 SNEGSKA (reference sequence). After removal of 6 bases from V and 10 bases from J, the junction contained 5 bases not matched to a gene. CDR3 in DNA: TGCAGTGCCGGGACTAGCGGGAGAATAGAGCAGTTCTTC. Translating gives CSAGTSGRIEQFF.

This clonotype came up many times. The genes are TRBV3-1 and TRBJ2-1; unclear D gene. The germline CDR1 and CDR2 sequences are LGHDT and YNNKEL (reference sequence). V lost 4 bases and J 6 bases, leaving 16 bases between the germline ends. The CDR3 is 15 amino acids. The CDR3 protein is CASSRAESTGNEQFF. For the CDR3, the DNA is TGTGCCAGCAGCCGGGCCGAGAGCACGGGCAATGAGCAGTTCTTC.

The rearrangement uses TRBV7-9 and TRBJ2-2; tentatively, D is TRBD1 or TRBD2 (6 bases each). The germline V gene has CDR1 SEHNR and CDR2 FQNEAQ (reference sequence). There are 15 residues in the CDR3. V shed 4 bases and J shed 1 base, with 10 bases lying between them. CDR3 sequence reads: CASSSGAVNTGELFF. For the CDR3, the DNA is TGTGCCAGCAGCTCGGGGGCAGTGAACACCGGGGAGCTGTTTTTT.

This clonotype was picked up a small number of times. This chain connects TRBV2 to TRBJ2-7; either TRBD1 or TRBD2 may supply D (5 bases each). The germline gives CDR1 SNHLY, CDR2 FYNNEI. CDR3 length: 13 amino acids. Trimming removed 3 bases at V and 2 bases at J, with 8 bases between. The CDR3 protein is CASSEGETYEQYF. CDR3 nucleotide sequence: TGTGCCAGCAGTGAGGGGGAGACCTACGAGCAGTACTTC.

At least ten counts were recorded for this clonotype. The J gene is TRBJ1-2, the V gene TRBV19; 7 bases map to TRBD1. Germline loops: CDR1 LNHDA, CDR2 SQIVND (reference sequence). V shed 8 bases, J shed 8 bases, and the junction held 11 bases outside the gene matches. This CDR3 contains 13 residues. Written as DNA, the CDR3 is TGTGCCAGTCTCGACACGACAGGGCTAGGCTACACCTTC. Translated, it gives CASLDTTGLGYTF. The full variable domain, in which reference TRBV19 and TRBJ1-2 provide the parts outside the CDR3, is DGGITQSPKYLFRKEGQNVTLSCEQNLNHDAMYWYRQDPGQGLRLIYYSQIVNDFQKGDIAEGYSVSREKKESFPLTVTSAQKNPTAFYLCASLDTTGLGYTFGSGTRLTVV.

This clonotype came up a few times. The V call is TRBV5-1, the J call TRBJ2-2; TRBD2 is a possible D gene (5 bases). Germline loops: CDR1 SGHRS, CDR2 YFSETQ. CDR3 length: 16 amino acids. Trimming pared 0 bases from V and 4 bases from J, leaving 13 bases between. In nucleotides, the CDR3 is TGCGCCAGCAGCTTGGTCGGACTCCGAGGCACCGGGGAGCTGTTTTTT. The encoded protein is CASSLVGLRGTGELFF.

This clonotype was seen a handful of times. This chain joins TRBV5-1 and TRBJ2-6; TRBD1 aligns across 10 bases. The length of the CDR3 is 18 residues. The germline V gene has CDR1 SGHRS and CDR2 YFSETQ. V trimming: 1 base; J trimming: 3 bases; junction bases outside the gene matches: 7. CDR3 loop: CASSLTPGQGRGANVLTF. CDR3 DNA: TGCGCCAGCAGCTTGACACCGGGACAGGGGCGTGGGGCCAACGTCCTGACTTTC.

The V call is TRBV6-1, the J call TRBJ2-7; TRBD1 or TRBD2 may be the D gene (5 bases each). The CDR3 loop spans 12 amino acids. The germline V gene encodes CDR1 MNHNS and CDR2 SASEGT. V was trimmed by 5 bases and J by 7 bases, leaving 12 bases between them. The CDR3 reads CASSIPGREQYF. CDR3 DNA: TGTGCCAGCAGTATCCCGGGACGTGAGCAGTACTTC.

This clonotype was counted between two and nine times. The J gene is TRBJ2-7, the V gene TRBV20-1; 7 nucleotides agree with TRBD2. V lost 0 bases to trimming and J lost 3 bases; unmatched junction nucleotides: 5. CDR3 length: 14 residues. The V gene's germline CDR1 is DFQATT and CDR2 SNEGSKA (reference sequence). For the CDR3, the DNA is TGCAGTGCTAGAGACCCGACTAGCAGCTACGAGCAGTACTTC. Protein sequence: CSARDPTSSYEQYF.

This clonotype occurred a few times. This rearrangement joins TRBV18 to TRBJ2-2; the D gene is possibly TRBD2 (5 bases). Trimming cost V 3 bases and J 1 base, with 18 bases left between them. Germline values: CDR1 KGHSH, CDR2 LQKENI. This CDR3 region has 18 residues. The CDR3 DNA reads TGTGCCAGCTCACCGCTACAGCAACTAGGTTGGAACACCGGGGAGCTGTTTTTT. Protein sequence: CASSPLQQLGWNTGELFF.

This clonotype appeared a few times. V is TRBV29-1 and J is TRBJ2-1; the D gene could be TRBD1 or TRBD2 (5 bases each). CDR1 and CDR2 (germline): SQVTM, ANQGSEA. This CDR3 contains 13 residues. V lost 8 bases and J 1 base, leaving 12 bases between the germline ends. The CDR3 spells CSNRDGSYNEQFF. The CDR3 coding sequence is TGCAGCAACCGGGACGGTTCCTACAATGAGCAGTTCTTC.

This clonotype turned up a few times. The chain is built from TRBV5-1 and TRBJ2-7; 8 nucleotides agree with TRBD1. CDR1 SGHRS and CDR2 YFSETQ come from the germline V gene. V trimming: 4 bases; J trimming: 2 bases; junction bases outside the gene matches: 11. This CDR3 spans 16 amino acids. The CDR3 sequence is CASSPPQGEATYEQYF. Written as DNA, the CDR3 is TGCGCCAGCAGCCCACCACAGGGGGAGGCTACCTACGAGCAGTACTTC.

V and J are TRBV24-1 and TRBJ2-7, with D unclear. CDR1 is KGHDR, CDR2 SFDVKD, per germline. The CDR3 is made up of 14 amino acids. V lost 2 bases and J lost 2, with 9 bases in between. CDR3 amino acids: CATSDSGRAYEQYF. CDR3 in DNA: TGTGCCACCAGTGATTCAGGACGAGCCTACGAGCAGTACTTC.

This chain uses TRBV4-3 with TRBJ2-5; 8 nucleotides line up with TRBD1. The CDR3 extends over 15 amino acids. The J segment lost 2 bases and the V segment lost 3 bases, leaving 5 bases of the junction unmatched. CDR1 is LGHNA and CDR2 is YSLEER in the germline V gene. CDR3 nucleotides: TGCGCCAGCAGCCACGCAGGGGGCCTTCAAGAGACCCAGTACTTC. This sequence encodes CASSHAGGLQETQYF.

The CDR3 here is CSVGPTGLASYEQYF. CDR3 nucleotides: TGCAGCGTTGGGCCCACAGGGCTAGCGAGCTACGAGCAGTACTTC. The chain carries TRBV29-1 and TRBJ2-7; the D call may be TRBD1 or TRBD2 (6 bases each). Germline-derived CDR1 and CDR2 are SQVTM and ANQGSEA. The CDR3 has 15 amino acids. Trimming pared 4 bases from V and 3 bases from J, leaving 19 bases between.

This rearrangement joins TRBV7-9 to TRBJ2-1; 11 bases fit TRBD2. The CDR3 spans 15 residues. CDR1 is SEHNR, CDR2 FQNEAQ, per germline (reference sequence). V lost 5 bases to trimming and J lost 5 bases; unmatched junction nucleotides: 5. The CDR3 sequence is CASSRSSGGNNEQFF. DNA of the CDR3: TGTGCCAGCAGCCGATCTAGCGGGGGGAACAATGAGCAGTTCTTC.

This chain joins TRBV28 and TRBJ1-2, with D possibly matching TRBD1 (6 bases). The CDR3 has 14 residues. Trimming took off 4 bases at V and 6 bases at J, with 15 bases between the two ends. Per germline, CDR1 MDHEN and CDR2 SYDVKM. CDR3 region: CASSWRDISDGYTF. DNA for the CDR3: TGTGCCAGCAGTTGGAGGGACATTTCTGATGGCTACACCTTC.

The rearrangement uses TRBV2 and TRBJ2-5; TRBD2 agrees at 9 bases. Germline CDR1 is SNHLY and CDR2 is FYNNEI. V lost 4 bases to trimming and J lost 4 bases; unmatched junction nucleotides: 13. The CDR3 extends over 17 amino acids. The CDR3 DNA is TGTGCCAGCAGTGGAGGAGTTGGCGGGAGGGCCCGAGAGACCCAGTACTTC. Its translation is CASSGGVGGRARETQYF.

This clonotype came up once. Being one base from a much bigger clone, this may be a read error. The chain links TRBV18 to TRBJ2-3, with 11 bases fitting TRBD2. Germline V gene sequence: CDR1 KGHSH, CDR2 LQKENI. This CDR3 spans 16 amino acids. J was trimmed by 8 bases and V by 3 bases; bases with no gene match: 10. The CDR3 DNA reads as TGTGCCAGCTCACCCCTAGCGGGAGGCTCCACATGTACGCAGTATTTT. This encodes CASSPLAGGSTCTQYF.

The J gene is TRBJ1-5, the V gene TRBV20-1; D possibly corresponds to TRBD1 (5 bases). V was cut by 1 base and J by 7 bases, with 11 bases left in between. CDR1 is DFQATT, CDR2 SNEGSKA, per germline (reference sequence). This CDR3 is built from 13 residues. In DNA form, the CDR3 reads TGCAGTGCTAGAGGAGGGGAGGGCCAGCCCCAGCATTTT. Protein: CSARGGEGQPQHF.

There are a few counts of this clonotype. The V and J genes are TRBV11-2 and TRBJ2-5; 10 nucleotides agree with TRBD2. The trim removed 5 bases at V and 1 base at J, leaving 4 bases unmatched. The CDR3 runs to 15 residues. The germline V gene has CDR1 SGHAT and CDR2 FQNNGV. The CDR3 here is CASSPGTSAQETQYF. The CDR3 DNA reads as TGTGCCAGCAGCCCGGGGACTAGCGCCCAAGAGACCCAGTACTTC.